This T cell receptor beta chain stems from a study of cytomegalovirus exposure and HLA in healthy donors. Study-level background: A later analysis reported the same platform for the 95 to 150 validation repertoires and the 500 to 750 first-cohort repertoires. Study-wide findings and caveats: Cytomegalovirus association was listed for 170 or so TCR beta chains. One later analysis, an examination of the 120 validation repertoires, found that first-cohort TCR clusters tended to co-occur in them.

Comment on this clone: Antigen: not known.

With 1 base removed from V and 3 bases from J, the gap between germline ends came to 9 bases. The V gene's germline CDR1 is SGHVS and CDR2 FNYEAQ. This CDR3 region has 14 residues. Assay: immunoSEQ multiplex PCR; the TCRdb copy retains only in-frame clones and omits some. The sample includes around 250,000 clones, nearly 90% of them seen just once. The roughly 120-subject validation cohort, separate from the approximately 670-subject first cohort, included the donors. The specimen was PBMCs. The clonotype comes from a woman between 18 and 29 years old in good health and CMV-seronegative. This chain links TRBV7-6 with TRBJ1-1, with unresolved D. In nucleotides, the CDR3 is TGTGCCAGCAGCTTAGGGGTCGAGGACACTGAAGCTTTCTTT. Translation gives CASSLGVEDTEAFF.